This record concerns one T cell receptor (beta chain) sequence. The same CDR3 also results from other DNA sequences found in this sample. The data originate from a study of blood T cell repertoires in COVID-19. Trimming stripped 0 bases from V and 0 bases from J, with 8 bases between. Germline loops: CDR1 MNHNS, CDR2 SASEGT. The CDR3 sequence is 15 residues long. Sequenced by immunoSEQ multiplex PCR; TCRdb stores in-frame clones only, minus some. The sample consists of roughly 330,000 clones, over 75% of them appearing once. The chain recombines TRBV6-1 with TRBJ1-1, with no clear D. The clonotype originates from a woman in her twenties or thirties who had recovered from COVID-19. Specimen: PBMCs or T cells enriched from blood (not recorded which). Here the CDR3 reads CASSEALLLNTEAFF. CDR3 bases: TGTGCCAGCAGTGAAGCTCTTCTTTTGAACACTGAAGCTTTCTTT.